This is a list of T cell receptor beta chains from one sample in a study of blood T cell repertoires in COVID-19. The assay was immunoSEQ multiplex PCR, and TCRdb's table has in-frame clones only and misses some. The repertoire holds 45,000 to 60,000 clones, with about 86% as singletons. The material sequenced was peripheral blood. The receptors stem from a man in his sixties with acute or convalescent COVID-19. CDR3s include the opening cysteine and the closing phenylalanine or tryptophan. A D gene is named only where the DNA matches it firmly. Clone size, where shown, is once, few, many, or a class for clones that have expanded.

-	medium-sized	TRBV6-5	TRBJ1-1	14	TGTGCCAGCAGTTACTCTGTCCGGGGCACTGAAGCTTTCTTT	CASSYSVRGTEAFF
-	few	TRBV2	TRBJ2-1	15	TGTGCCAGCAGGTTAGCGGAGAGCTCCTACAATGAGCAGTTCTTC	CASRLAESSYNEQFF
TRBD1	few	TRBV18	TRBJ1-6	14	TGTGCCAGCTCACCAAGGGACAGGGATTCACCCCTCCACTTT	CASSPRDRDSPLHF
TRBD2	once	TRBV27	TRBJ2-2	16	TGTGCCAGCAGTTTATGGCCTAGCGGGATAATCGGGGAGCTGTTTTTT	CASSLWPSGIIGELFF
TRBD1	-	TRBV7-9	TRBJ2-1	14	TGTGCCAGCAGCTCACGACAGGGGGCCAATGAGCAGTTCTTC	CASSSRQGANEQFF
TRBD1	-	TRBV10-3	TRBJ1-6	14	TGTGCCATCAGGGTGGACAGGGAGGGTTCACCCCTCCACTTT	CAIRVDREGSPLHF
-	medium-sized	TRBV19	TRBJ1-2	12	TGTGCCAGTAGTATAGGAAGCGTCGGCTACACCTTC	CASSIGSVGYTF
-	-	TRBV3-1/TRBV3-2	TRBJ2-1	14	TGTGCCAGCAGCCCCTTGATAAGAGTCAATGAGCAGTTCTTC	CASSPLIRVNEQFF
TRBD1	-	TRBV11-3	TRBJ2-1	15	TGTGCCAGCAGCAACCGGGACAGGGTTAACAATGAGCAGTTCTTC	CASSNRDRVNNEQFF
TRBD1	-	TRBV6-1	TRBJ1-2	21	TGTGCCAGCAGTGAAGCGGGTCCGGGACAGGGGTACCTTGGGGTCTTTTATGGCTACACCTTC	CASSEAGPGQGYLGVFYGYTF
-	-	TRBV19	TRBJ2-7	15	TGTGCCAGTAGTCCCGGGGGACGGCCCTCCTACGAGCAGTACTTC	CASSPGGRPSYEQYF
TRBD1	-	TRBV5-1	TRBJ1-3	15	TGCGCCAGCAGCTTGAGTGGGACAGTAGGAAACACCATATATTTT	CASSLSGTVGNTIYF
-	-	TRBV24-1	TRBJ2-7	14	TGTGCCACCAGTGACAACAGGGACCTCTACGAGCAGTACTTC	CATSDNRDLYEQYF
-	-	TRBV7-9	TRBJ1-1	12	TGTGCCAGCAGCTTATCGGGGAGAGAAGCTTTCTTT	CASSLSGREAFF
TRBD1	-	TRBV4-3	TRBJ2-7	14	TGCGCCAGCAGCAAGGGGCAAGGGGGCGACGAGCAGTACTTC	CASSKGQGGDEQYF
-	few	TRBV23-1	TRBJ2-1	14	TGCGCCAGCAGGCAGGGGAATCTAGCGGCAGCGGGCTTCTTC	CASRQGNLAAAGFF
TRBD1	-	TRBV11-3	TRBJ1-2	15	TGTGCCAGCAGCTTAGGGGGACAGGGGTCTTATGGCTACACCTTC	CASSLGGQGSYGYTF
-	-	TRBV5-1	TRBJ2-2	13	TGCGCCAGCAGCTTACAGGGCTCCGGGGAGCTGTTTTTT	CASSLQGSGELFF
-	once	TRBV24-1	TRBJ2-2	15	TGTGCCACCAGTGATTCCCGGACAGTAACCGGGGAGCTGTTTTTT	CATSDSRTVTGELFF
-	-	TRBV4-1	TRBJ2-5	17	TGCGCCAGCAGCCAAGATTACGGGCCAGGGTTGAGCGAGACCCAGTACTTC	CASSQDYGPGLSETQYF
-	-	TRBV9	TRBJ1-1	16	TGTGCCAGCAGCCAAAGTGGGGGCCAGTCTTTCGCTGAAGCTTTCTTT	CASSQSGGQSFAEAFF
TRBD2	-	TRBV7-3	TRBJ2-5	15	TGTGCCAGCAGCTTAGGACTAGCGGGCGGGGAGACCCAGTACTTC	CASSLGLAGGETQYF
-	once	TRBV27	TRBJ1-4	14	TGTGCCAGCAGTTCCTCGACAGTTAATGAAAAACTGTTTTTT	CASSSSTVNEKLFF
-	-	TRBV4-1	TRBJ2-1	16	TGCGCCAGCAGCCAAGCCTCAGGGCTCCTCCTCAATGAGCAGTTCTTC	CASSQASGLLLNEQFF
-	-	TRBV11-3	TRBJ1-6	16	TGTGCCAGCAGCCTAAGTGGCCCGAGGCATAATTCACCCCTCCACTTT	CASSLSGPRHNSPLHF
-	-	TRBV12-3/TRBV12-4	TRBJ2-2	12	TGTGCCAGCAGTTTAGCGAGCAGGGAGCTGTTTTTT	CASSLASRELFF
TRBD1	-	TRBV7-2	TRBJ1-6	15	TGTGCCAGCACCCGGACAGGGGTCTATAATTCACCCCTCCACTTT	CASTRTGVYNSPLHF
TRBD1	-	TRBV5-4	TRBJ1-2	15	TGTGCCAGCAGCTCCTGGGACAGGGGCAAATTTGGCTACACCTTC	CASSSWDRGKFGYTF
TRBD2	-	TRBV4-1	TRBJ2-1	17	TGCGCCAGCAGCCAAGGCGCAGTCCGAGTGTCGGGGGGACTAGGGTTCTTC	CASSQGAVRVSGGLGFF
TRBD2	-	TRBV7-2	TRBJ2-1	16	TGTGCCAGCAGCGCGACTAGCGCCGTTGCTTTCCATGAGCAGTTCTTC	CASSATSAVAFHEQFF
-	-	TRBV11-2	TRBJ2-7	14	TGTGCCAGCAGCTCGAGTTTGGGGGGCTACGAGCAGTACTTC	CASSSSLGGYEQYF
-	-	TRBV28	TRBJ2-5	13	TGTGCCAGCAGTCGCCCTAGGAGGGAGACCCAGTACTTC	CASSRPRRETQYF
-	-	TRBV7-2	TRBJ2-5	12	TGTGCCAGCAGCTTAGTACAAGAGACCCAGTACTTC	CASSLVQETQYF
TRBD1	-	TRBV29-1	TRBJ1-1	13	TGCAGCGTTGTGGGACAGGGGCTGACTGAAGCTTTCTTT	CSVVGQGLTEAFF
TRBD1	-	TRBV27	TRBJ1-5	15	TGTGCCAGCACTTCGACAGGGGCTAGAAATCAGCCCCAGCATTTT	CASTSTGARNQPQHF